This is a list of T cell receptor beta chains from one sample in a study of blood T cell repertoires in COVID-19. Repertoires were generated with immunoSEQ multiplex PCR, while TCRdb's copy carries only in-frame clones and drops some. The sample lists about 25,000 clones, 86% occurring once. The sequenced sample consisted of peripheral blood. Source of these receptors: a man between 50 and 59 years old with active COVID-19. CDR3s include the opening cysteine and the closing phenylalanine or tryptophan. A D gene is named only where the DNA matches it firmly. Where a row states a size, it is once, few, many or the class of an expanded clone; other rows omit it.

d_gene	abundance	v_gene	j_gene	CDR3aa	CDR3nt
TRBD2	.	TRBV29-1	TRBJ2-5	CSVARTGGRIETQYF	TGCAGCGTTGCCCGAACGGGGGGTCGGATAGAGACCCAGTACTTC
.	.	TRBV7-9	TRBJ2-3	CATQTVPRDTQYF	TGTGCCACCCAGACTGTTCCAAGGGATACGCAGTATTTT
TRBD2	once	TRBV3-1/TRBV3-2	TRBJ2-1	CASSPAGGSPSYNEQFF	TGTGCCAGCAGCCCCGCCGGGGGGAGCCCCTCTTACAATGAGCAGTTCTTC
TRBD2	.	TRBV20-1	TRBJ2-7	CSASGGGSSGRGYEQYF	TGCAGTGCTAGTGGTGGAGGGTCAAGCGGGAGAGGCTACGAGCAGTACTTC
.	.	TRBV5-1	TRBJ2-5	CASSPGPSQHQETQYF	TGCGCCAGCAGCCCAGGACCTAGCCAGCACCAAGAGACCCAGTACTTC
.	.	TRBV7-6	TRBJ2-7	CASSLAGGESSYEQYF	TGTGCCAGCAGCTTAGCTGGCGGGGAGAGCTCCTACGAGCAGTACTTC
.	few	TRBV4-1	TRBJ2-7	CASSQIFRSYEQYF	TGCGCCAGCAGCCAAATATTCCGCTCCTACGAGCAGTACTTC
.	.	TRBV9	TRBJ2-7	CASSVGADSYEQYF	TGTGCCAGCAGCGTAGGAGCTGACTCCTACGAGCAGTACTTC
.	few	TRBV4-2	TRBJ2-7	CASSQDSSFKYF	TGTGCCAGCAGCCAAGATTCGAGCTTTAAGTACTTC
.	.	TRBV27	TRBJ2-1	CASSPGRGFASYNEQFF	TGTGCCAGCAGTCCCGGGCGGGGATTTGCTTCCTACAATGAGCAGTTCTTC
TRBD1	.	TRBV24-1	TRBJ2-3	CATSRTGDTDTQYF	TGTGCCACCAGCCGGACAGGGGACACAGATACGCAGTATTTT
.	.	TRBV28	TRBJ1-4	CASSSLGGDRKLFF	TGTGCCAGCAGTTCCCTGGGGGGGGACCGAAAACTGTTTTTT
TRBD2	few	TRBV12-5	TRBJ2-1	CASGQDTPGLAGGSSSYNEQFF	TGTGCTAGTGGTCAAGACACCCCGGGACTAGCGGGGGGCTCGAGCTCCTACAATGAGCAGTTCTTC
TRBD1	once	TRBV5-4	TRBJ1-1	CASSLSGGSFRTEAFF	TGTGCCAGCAGCTTGTCAGGGGGATCCTTCCGCACTGAAGCTTTCTTT
TRBD1	.	TRBV28	TRBJ1-2	CASSLYPTGAGGYTF	TGTGCCAGCAGTTTATACCCCACAGGGGCGGGGGGCTACACCTTC
.	.	TRBV5-6	TRBJ1-2	CASSFLGGFYGYTF	TGTGCCAGCAGCTTTCTTGGGGGGTTCTATGGCTACACCTTC
TRBD2	.	TRBV7-6	TRBJ2-5	CASSLRSGGETQYF	TGTGCCAGCAGCTTAAGAAGCGGGGGAGAGACCCAGTACTTC
TRBD1	.	TRBV2	TRBJ2-7	CASDGTASYEQYF	TGTGCCAGCGACGGGACAGCCTCCTACGAGCAGTACTTC
.	.	TRBV5-1	TRBJ2-3	CASSVTSGGADTQYF	TGCGCCAGCAGCGTCACTAGTGGAGGGGCAGATACGCAGTATTTT
.	.	TRBV9	TRBJ1-4	CASSDSAGGTNEKLFF	TGTGCCAGCAGCGACTCGGCGGGTGGAACTAATGAAAAACTGTTTTTT
TRBD2	.	TRBV4-1	TRBJ2-1	CASSQVGGGSNEQFF	TGCGCCAGCAGCCAGGTGGGGGGAGGGTCCAATGAGCAGTTCTTC
TRBD2	.	TRBV19	TRBJ2-1	CASSIVLAGGYNEQFF	TGTGCCAGTAGTATAGTTTTAGCGGGGGGGTACAATGAGCAGTTCTTC
.	once	TRBV7-9	TRBJ2-1	CASSFGLTQHEQFF	TGTGCCAGCAGCTTTGGACTAACGCAGCACGAGCAGTTCTTC
TRBD2	.	TRBV3-1/TRBV3-2	TRBJ2-2	CASSLREGTGELFF	TGTGCCAGCAGCCTCCGGGAGGGCACCGGGGAGCTGTTTTTT
TRBD2	.	TRBV9	TRBJ2-7	CASSVSSGGPPYEQYF	TGTGCCAGCAGCGTATCTAGCGGGGGGCCCCCCTACGAGCAGTACTTC
.	.	TRBV19	TRBJ1-4	CASSMVGVENEKLFF	TGTGCCAGTAGTATGGTAGGGGTGGAAAATGAAAAACTGTTTTTT
.	.	TRBV28	TRBJ1-2	CASSLTGTPVISYGYTF	TGTGCCAGCAGTTTAACCGGGACTCCTGTGATCAGCTATGGCTACACCTTC
.	.	TRBV3-1/TRBV3-2	TRBJ2-7	CASSQEATGTYEQYF	TGTGCCAGCAGCCAAGAAGCTACAGGAACCTACGAGCAGTACTTC
TRBD1	.	TRBV7-9	TRBJ2-5	CASSMGVDRGLSETQYF	TGTGCCAGCAGCATGGGGGTGGACAGGGGGCTTTCGGAGACCCAGTACTTC
TRBD2	.	TRBV2	TRBJ2-2	CASSGLAGTGELFF	TGTGCCAGCAGTGGACTAGCGGGGACTGGGGAGCTGTTTTTT
TRBD2	.	TRBV2	TRBJ2-7	CASRSSGSSYEQYF	TGTGCCAGCAGGTCAAGCGGGAGCTCCTACGAGCAGTACTTC
TRBD1	.	TRBV20-1	TRBJ2-7	CSASSYSSTGNEQYF	TGCAGTGCTAGTTCCTACAGTTCGACAGGGAACGAGCAGTACTTC
.	.	TRBV28	TRBJ1-5	CASSSPPGLSNQPQHF	TGTGCCAGCAGTTCCCCTCCAGGGTTAAGCAATCAGCCCCAGCATTTT
.	.	TRBV7-3	TRBJ2-7	CASSLGGGTYEQYF	TGTGCCAGCAGTTTAGGAGGGGGCACCTACGAGCAGTACTTC
.	.	TRBV11-3	TRBJ2-3	CASSLTTSTDTQYF	TGTGCCAGCAGCTTAACAACAAGCACAGATACGCAGTATTTT
.	.	TRBV24-1	TRBJ2-5	CATSDSGTRYQETQYF	TGTGCCACCAGTGATTCCGGGACAAGATATCAAGAGACCCAGTACTTC
.	.	TRBV7-2	TRBJ2-3	CASTYSLATDTQYF	TGTGCCAGCACATATTCTCTAGCCACAGATACGCAGTATTTT